The source of this T cell receptor beta chain is a study of shared clonotypes between healthy human individuals. Germline assignment: CDR1 SGDLS and CDR2 YYNGEE. This CDR3 comprises 15 residues. J gave up 4 bases and V 4 bases, and 9 bases lay outside the gene matches. Each replicate PCR on the sorted subsets used about 0.2 ug DNA (around 30,000 T cell genomes). Libraries were prepared by immunoSEQ multiplex PCR; TCRdb keeps only in-frame clonotypes and omits some of them. The sample shows some 1,400,000 clones, around 97% of them seen only once. This rearrangement joins TRBV9 to TRBJ1-2; 8 bases are a match to TRBD1. The TCR was taken from a man aged 30-40 years in good health. Sequencing was done on a sample of naive CD4+ T cells sorted from blood. As for subset: CD45RA+ positively selected. This CDR3 is CASSNPGTGRYGYTF. CDR3 bases: TGTGCCAGCAGCAACCCCGGGACAGGCCGCTATGGCTACACCTTC.